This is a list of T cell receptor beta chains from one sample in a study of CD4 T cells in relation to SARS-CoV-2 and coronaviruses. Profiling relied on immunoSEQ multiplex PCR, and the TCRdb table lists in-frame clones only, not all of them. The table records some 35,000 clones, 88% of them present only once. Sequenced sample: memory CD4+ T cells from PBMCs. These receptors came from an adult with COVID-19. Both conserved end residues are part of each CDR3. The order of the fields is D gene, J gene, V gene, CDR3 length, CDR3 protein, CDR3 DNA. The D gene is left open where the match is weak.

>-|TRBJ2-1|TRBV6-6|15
CASSFRRSSYNEQFF
TGTGCCAGCAGTTTCCGGAGAAGCTCCTACAATGAGCAGTTCTTC
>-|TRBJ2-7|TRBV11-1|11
CASSSRNEQYF
TGTGCCAGCAGCTCCCGTAACGAGCAGTACTTC
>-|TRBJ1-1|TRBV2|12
CASIARRTEAFF
TGTGCCAGCATAGCCAGGCGGACTGAAGCTTTCTTT
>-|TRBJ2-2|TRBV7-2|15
CASSGSLGGTGELFF
TGTGCCAGCAGCGGGTCACTAGGAGGCACCGGGGAGCTGTTTTTT
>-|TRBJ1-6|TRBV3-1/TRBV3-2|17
CASRPGLTGGYNSPLHF
TGTGCCAGCAGGCCGGGTCTTACAGGAGGATATAATTCACCCCTCCACTTT
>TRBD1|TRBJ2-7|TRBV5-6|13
CASSLGQGSEQYF
TGTGCCAGCAGTTTGGGACAGGGAAGCGAGCAGTACTTC
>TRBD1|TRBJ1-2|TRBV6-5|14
CASSSTGDTYGYTF
TGTGCCAGCAGTTCGACAGGGGATACCTATGGCTACACCTTC
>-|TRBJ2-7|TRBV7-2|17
CASSLSRLGLMTDEQYF
TGTGCCAGCAGCTTGTCCCGTTTGGGGTTAATGACTGACGAGCAGTACTTC
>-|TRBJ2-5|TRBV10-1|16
CASSELKGFRQETQYF
TGCGCCAGCAGTGAGTTGAAGGGATTTAGGCAAGAGACCCAGTACTTC
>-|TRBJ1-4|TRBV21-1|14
CASSNQGRREKLFF
TGTGCCAGCAGCAATCAGGGGAGGAGGGAAAAACTGTTTTTT
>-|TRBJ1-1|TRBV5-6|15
CASSPLGGMNTEAFF
TGTGCCAGCAGCCCATTAGGGGGGATGAACACTGAAGCTTTCTTT
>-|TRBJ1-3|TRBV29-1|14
CSAVAIGAGNTIYF
TGCAGCGCAGTCGCGATCGGGGCTGGAAACACCATATATTTT
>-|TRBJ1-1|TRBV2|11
CASSDRAEAFF
TGTGCCAGCAGTGATCGGGCTGAAGCTTTCTTT
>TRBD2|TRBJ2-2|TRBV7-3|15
CASSLAGGNTGELFF
TGTGCCAGCAGCCTAGCGGGGGGGAACACCGGGGAGCTGTTTTTT
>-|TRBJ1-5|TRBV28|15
CASRTVDNSDQPQHF
TGTGCCAGCAGGACGGTGGACAACAGCGATCAGCCCCAGCATTTT